The sequence of this T cell receptor beta chain was determined in a study of blood T cell repertoires in COVID-19. Across the whole study: Sources were T cells, B-cell-depleted T cells, or PBMCs; the material itself was cDNA or gDNA.

Repertoires were generated with immunoSEQ multiplex PCR, while TCRdb's copy carries only in-frame clones and drops some. The sample consists of under 130,000 clones, around 81% of them appearing once. The ends lost 5 bases at V and 3 bases at J; junction bases unmatched: 8. CDR1 is LNHDA and CDR2 is SQIVND in the germline V gene (reference sequence). The CDR3 has 17 amino acids. Sequenced input: peripheral blood. This clonotype originated in an elderly man with acute or convalescent COVID-19. V usage is TRBV19 and J usage is TRBJ2-5, with 14 bases that match TRBD2. CDR3 protein: CASSPGLAGVGEETQYF. In nucleotides, the CDR3 is TGTGCCAGTAGTCCGGGACTAGCGGGAGTGGGAGAAGAGACCCAGTACTTC.